Listed below are T cell receptor beta chains from one sample, sequenced in a study of post-analysis software for immune sequencing data. TCRdb re-analysed the PCR reads in MiXCR, keeping a single row per CDR3 protein. The sample includes some 690,000 distinct CDR3 sequences, more than 50% of them seen just once. Source material: blood. The origin of the receptors is a girl aged 2-10 years with multiple sclerosis. The CDR3 runs from the conserved cysteine through the conserved F or W. The order of the fields is J gene, V gene, CDR3 protein.

>TRBJ1-2|TRBV9
CASSGWGWGVDGYTF
>TRBJ2-5|TRBV20-1
CGTQTGGETQYF
>TRBJ2-4|TRBV29-1
CSVETGQVGIQYF
>TRBJ2-7|TRBV5-1
CASSLALLGRDEQYF
>TRBJ1-6|TRBV5-5
CASSFPTGGGSPPHF
>TRBJ2-5|TRBV7-2
CAGSWGPTETKQETQYF
>TRBJ2-2|TRBV3-1
CASSPEDRSNTGELFF
>TRBJ1-5|TRBV6-2/TRBV6-3
CASSPGVGNQPQHF
>TRBJ2-7|TRBV28
CATRPGGATLYEQYF
>TRBJ1-1|TRBV20-1
CSASVSRQKNTEAFF
>TRBJ2-1|TRBV7-3
CASSAGTSRDEQFF
>TRBJ1-1|TRBV29-1
CSVDGRNTEAFF
>TRBJ2-1|TRBV20-1
CSARAPRVNEQFF
>NA|TRBV25-1
CASSELQAPGTQYF
>TRBJ2-7|TRBV6-5
CASSYRGQGTYEQYF
>TRBJ1-1|TRBV10-3
CAISLDRGDGGTEAFF
>TRBJ2-1|TRBV20-1
CSARPASNEQFF
>TRBJ2-5|TRBV7-6
CASSLYASGEYEQYF
>TRBJ2-3|TRBV2
CASSSLAGNTDTQYF
>TRBJ2-3|TRBV11-2
CASSLVSGRAGVDTQYF
>TRBJ2-5|TRBV10-2
CASTNGTGVRETQYF
>TRBJ2-3|TRBV9
CASSNFFTDTQYF
>TRBJ2-1|TRBV29-1
CSVEVPNVAGAGEQFF
>TRBJ1-1|TRBV2
CASSEALRQGGLWTEAFF
>TRBJ2-3|TRBV7-2
CASSTPGRPSSTDTQYF
>TRBJ1-5|TRBV6-6
CASSYRHNQPQHF
>TRBJ2-1|TRBV20-1
CSAYSNEQFF
>TRBJ2-3|TRBV7-9
CASSWGSGVDTQYF
>TRBJ2-7|TRBV12-3/TRBV12-4
CASSLAGQGAPEQYF
>TRBJ2-5|TRBV9
CASSGAQQGEQYF
>TRBJ2-1|TRBV7-2
CASSYRDSPYNEQFF
>TRBJ1-2|TRBV6-5
CASSPGGVYGYTF
>TRBJ1-1|TRBV29-1
CSVLQGRDTEAFF
>TRBJ1-1|TRBV7-3
CASSITGVNTEAFF
>TRBJ2-3|TRBV20-1
CSARADTQYF
>TRBJ1-1|TRBV20-1
CSGVWPPLMNTEAFF
>TRBJ1-2|TRBV4-3
CASSQDQGGLTDGYTF
>TRBJ2-3|TRBV6-5
CASSHGGDSSTDTQYF
>TRBJ2-3|TRBV18
CASSPLASDTQYF
>TRBJ2-1|TRBV5-1
CASSLDTGLGTYNEQFF
>TRBJ2-3|TRBV12-3/TRBV12-4
CASSLKHTQYF
>NA|TRBV7-8
CASSLDGLAGTETQYF
>TRBJ2-7|TRBV20-1
CSAPLTGAYEQYF
>TRBJ1-5|TRBV29-1
CSVSGGQNSNQPQHF
>TRBJ2-7|TRBV12-3/TRBV12-4
CASSLDGTIYEQYF
>TRBJ2-5|TRBV24-1
CATSVAGKKETQYF
>TRBJ2-5|TRBV4-3
CASSQERAETQYF
>TRBJ1-5|TRBV29-1
CSVRENLDQPQHF
>TRBJ1-2|TRBV29-1
CSVVTDLYGYTF
>TRBJ2-5|TRBV5-1
CASSASQETQYF
>TRBJ1-5|TRBV6-5
CTSSPGQSNQPQHF
>TRBJ1-5|TRBV12-3/TRBV12-4
CASSPWGQPQHF
>NA|TRBV7-2
CASSFSGFQETQYF